The rows below give T cell receptor beta chains drawn from one sample of a study of shared T cell receptors in the human thymus. Here immunoSEQ multiplex PCR was the method, and the copy in TCRdb shows in-frame clones only, minus some. The data show 500,000 to 750,000 clones, with 88% seen just once and around 0.01% held by the top ten. The same specimen was also included in a second study, on human thymus T cells.

Sequencing input: thymocytes. These receptors came from a boy under two years old with a congenital heart defect. Each CDR3 is given with its conserved first and last residue. The order of the fields is clone size, J gene, D gene, V gene, CDR3 protein, CDR3 DNA. A D gene is named only where the DNA matches it firmly. Only some rows state a clone size, as once, few, many or a class for expanded clones.

clone_size: once; j_call: TRBJ2-7; d_call: .; v_call: TRBV4-1; cdr3_aa: CASSQGHSSYEQYF; cdr3_nt: TGCGCCAGCAGCCAGGGACATAGCTCCTACGAGCAGTACTTC
clone_size: .; j_call: TRBJ1-2; d_call: .; v_call: TRBV10-1; cdr3_aa: CASARDRQYGYTF; cdr3_nt: TGCGCCAGCGCCCGTGACAGGCAATATGGCTACACCTTC
clone_size: .; j_call: TRBJ2-5; d_call: TRBD2; v_call: TRBV5-1; cdr3_aa: CASSPTSGNVQETQYF; cdr3_nt: TGCGCCAGCAGCCCGACTAGCGGGAACGTCCAAGAGACCCAGTACTTC
clone_size: .; j_call: TRBJ1-1; d_call: .; v_call: TRBV9; cdr3_aa: CASSAGGGWGTEAFF; cdr3_nt: TGTGCCAGCAGTGCCGGGGGAGGCTGGGGCACTGAAGCTTTCTTT
clone_size: .; j_call: TRBJ2-1; d_call: TRBD2; v_call: TRBV10-1; cdr3_aa: CASRASGREGYNEQFF; cdr3_nt: TGCGCCAGCAGGGCTAGCGGGAGGGAGGGCTACAATGAGCAGTTCTTC
clone_size: .; j_call: TRBJ2-1; d_call: TRBD2; v_call: TRBV6-1; cdr3_aa: CASRSGREGYNEQFF; cdr3_nt: TGTGCCAGCAGGTCGGGGCGGGAGGGATACAATGAGCAGTTCTTC
clone_size: .; j_call: TRBJ2-2; d_call: .; v_call: TRBV19; cdr3_aa: CASSPGLLNTGELFF; cdr3_nt: TGTGCCAGTAGTCCCGGACTCCTGAACACCGGGGAGCTGTTTTTT
clone_size: .; j_call: TRBJ2-5; d_call: .; v_call: TRBV28; cdr3_aa: CASSSTRLVGAKETQYF; cdr3_nt: TGTGCCAGCAGTTCGACGCGGTTAGTGGGGGCCAAAGAGACCCAGTACTTC
clone_size: .; j_call: TRBJ2-7; d_call: TRBD2; v_call: TRBV2; cdr3_aa: CASRSSGRALSYEQYF; cdr3_nt: TGTGCCAGCAGATCCAGCGGGAGGGCCTTGTCCTACGAGCAGTACTTC
clone_size: .; j_call: TRBJ1-2; d_call: TRBD1; v_call: TRBV28; cdr3_aa: CATRGGRQGGLNYGYTF; cdr3_nt: TGTGCCACCAGGGGTGGGAGACAGGGGGGCCTGAACTATGGCTACACCTTC
clone_size: .; j_call: TRBJ1-1; d_call: TRBD1; v_call: TRBV4-3; cdr3_aa: CASSQDGGQGVSEAFF; cdr3_nt: TGCGCCAGCAGCCAAGATGGGGGACAGGGGGTTTCTGAAGCTTTCTTT
clone_size: .; j_call: TRBJ2-5; d_call: .; v_call: TRBV27; cdr3_aa: CASSLKRGETQYF; cdr3_nt: TGTGCCAGCAGTTTAAAGCGCGGGGAGACCCAGTACTTC
clone_size: .; j_call: TRBJ2-1; d_call: .; v_call: TRBV2; cdr3_aa: CASSFYYNEQFF; cdr3_nt: TGTGCCAGCAGTTTTTACTACAATGAGCAGTTCTTC
clone_size: few; j_call: TRBJ1-4; d_call: .; v_call: TRBV6-1; cdr3_aa: CASSEVMDCATNEKLFF; cdr3_nt: TGTGCCAGCAGTGAAGTGATGGACTGTGCAACTAATGAAAAACTGTTTTTT
clone_size: .; j_call: TRBJ2-1; d_call: TRBD1; v_call: TRBV5-4; cdr3_aa: CASTGRGQGIDEQFF; cdr3_nt: TGTGCCAGCACCGGGAGGGGACAGGGGATCGATGAGCAGTTCTTC
clone_size: .; j_call: TRBJ2-2; d_call: TRBD2; v_call: TRBV11-2; cdr3_aa: CASSWAHGTSSNGELFF; cdr3_nt: TGTGCCAGCAGCTGGGCTCACGGGACTAGCTCAAACGGGGAGCTGTTTTTT
clone_size: .; j_call: TRBJ2-5; d_call: TRBD2; v_call: TRBV27; cdr3_aa: CASRCAASSGRAARMETQYF; cdr3_nt: TGTGCCAGCAGATGCGCGGCCTCTAGCGGGAGGGCCGCTAGAATGGAGACCCAGTACTTC
clone_size: .; j_call: TRBJ2-1; d_call: TRBD2; v_call: TRBV13; cdr3_aa: CASSPSGSSYNEQFF; cdr3_nt: TGTGCCAGCAGCCCTAGCGGTAGCTCCTACAATGAGCAGTTCTTC
clone_size: .; j_call: TRBJ2-5; d_call: .; v_call: TRBV28; cdr3_aa: CASSFSASQLNRETQYF; cdr3_nt: TGTGCCAGCAGTTTTTCTGCGAGCCAATTGAATCGGGAGACCCAGTACTTC
clone_size: .; j_call: TRBJ2-7; d_call: TRBD2; v_call: TRBV10-2; cdr3_aa: CASSVLAGGPVEQYF; cdr3_nt: TGCGCCAGCAGTGTTCTAGCGGGAGGGCCGGTCGAGCAGTACTTC
clone_size: .; j_call: TRBJ1-2; d_call: .; v_call: TRBV11-2; cdr3_aa: CASSLAPGGGHYGYTF; cdr3_nt: TGTGCCAGCAGCTTAGCCCCTGGGGGGGGCCACTATGGCTACACCTTC
clone_size: once; j_call: TRBJ2-7; d_call: TRBD1; v_call: TRBV4-3; cdr3_aa: CASSQDAVQGDEQYF; cdr3_nt: TGCGCCAGCAGCCAAGATGCCGTACAGGGGGACGAGCAGTACTTC
clone_size: .; j_call: TRBJ1-1; d_call: .; v_call: TRBV6-5; cdr3_aa: CASSPRGGRTEAFF; cdr3_nt: TGTGCCAGCAGCCCAAGGGGGGGGAGAACTGAAGCTTTCTTT
clone_size: .; j_call: TRBJ2-3; d_call: .; v_call: TRBV2; cdr3_aa: CASSEHKLTDTQYF; cdr3_nt: TGTGCCAGCAGTGAACATAAGCTCACAGATACGCAGTATTTT
clone_size: .; j_call: TRBJ2-7; d_call: .; v_call: TRBV27; cdr3_aa: CASSLNRTPLEQYF; cdr3_nt: TGTGCCAGCAGTTTAAATAGGACACCCCTCGAGCAGTACTTC
clone_size: .; j_call: TRBJ2-7; d_call: TRBD2; v_call: TRBV28; cdr3_aa: CASSFAWEREGHLHTSYEQYF; cdr3_nt: TGTGCCAGCAGTTTCGCATGGGAACGGGAGGGCCACCTACATACCTCCTACGAGCAGTACTTC
clone_size: few; j_call: TRBJ2-5; d_call: TRBD1; v_call: TRBV7-9; cdr3_aa: CASSRTGQETQYF; cdr3_nt: TGTGCCAGCAGCCGGACAGGTCAAGAGACCCAGTACTTC
clone_size: .; j_call: TRBJ1-2; d_call: .; v_call: TRBV30; cdr3_aa: CAWLSGHAGVDGYTF; cdr3_nt: TGTGCCTGGCTCTCGGGACACGCAGGGGTAGATGGCTACACCTTC
clone_size: .; j_call: TRBJ2-5; d_call: TRBD1; v_call: TRBV25-1; cdr3_aa: CASRTGSGTQYF; cdr3_nt: TGTGCCAGCAGGACAGGGAGTGGGACCCAGTACTTC
clone_size: few; j_call: TRBJ1-2; d_call: .; v_call: TRBV7-2; cdr3_aa: CASSRTVGPNYGYTF; cdr3_nt: TGTGCCAGCAGCCGGACTGTAGGTCCCAACTATGGCTACACCTTC
clone_size: .; j_call: TRBJ2-7; d_call: .; v_call: TRBV28; cdr3_aa: CASSLGGKVYEQYF; cdr3_nt: TGTGCCAGCAGTTTAGGAGGGAAGGTCTACGAGCAGTACTTC
clone_size: once; j_call: TRBJ2-3; d_call: TRBD2; v_call: TRBV5-1; cdr3_aa: CASSLGPLREGRTDTQYF; cdr3_nt: TGCGCCAGCAGCTTAGGGCCTCTGCGGGAGGGCAGGACAGATACGCAGTATTTT
clone_size: .; j_call: TRBJ2-7; d_call: TRBD1; v_call: TRBV2; cdr3_aa: CASSNRGLIPYEQYF; cdr3_nt: TGTGCCAGCAGTAACAGGGGGCTAATCCCCTACGAGCAGTACTTC
clone_size: .; j_call: TRBJ2-3; d_call: .; v_call: TRBV29-1; cdr3_aa: CSVDYRGGVGTDTQYF; cdr3_nt: TGCAGCGTTGATTACAGGGGGGGGGTGGGCACAGATACGCAGTATTTT
clone_size: .; j_call: TRBJ2-3; d_call: TRBD2; v_call: TRBV4-3; cdr3_aa: CASSQDRSRTSGSTDTQYF; cdr3_nt: TGCGCCAGCAGCCAAGATAGGAGTCGGACTAGCGGGAGCACAGATACGCAGTATTTT
clone_size: .; j_call: TRBJ1-4; d_call: TRBD1; v_call: TRBV4-1; cdr3_aa: CASSRRDRGEKLFF; cdr3_nt: TGCGCCAGCAGCCGGCGGGACAGGGGTGAAAAACTGTTTTTT
clone_size: few; j_call: TRBJ2-5; d_call: TRBD2; v_call: TRBV27; cdr3_aa: CASSLSLVGLSGSKETQYF; cdr3_nt: TGTGCCAGCAGTTTATCCTTGGTGGGGCTAAGCGGGAGCAAAGAGACCCAGTACTTC
clone_size: .; j_call: TRBJ2-7; d_call: TRBD1; v_call: TRBV5-1; cdr3_aa: CASSFPGGGDEQYF; cdr3_nt: TGCGCCAGCAGCTTCCCAGGGGGCGGAGACGAGCAGTACTTC
clone_size: few; j_call: TRBJ2-5; d_call: .; v_call: TRBV25-1; cdr3_aa: CARLKTQYF; cdr3_nt: TGTGCCAGGTTAAAGACCCAGTACTTC
clone_size: .; j_call: TRBJ2-3; d_call: TRBD2; v_call: TRBV15; cdr3_aa: CATSRASISGRADTQYF; cdr3_nt: TGTGCCACCAGCAGAGCCTCAATTAGCGGGAGGGCAGATACGCAGTATTTT